This TCR beta chain comes out of a study of shared clonotypes between healthy human individuals. Study-wide results and caveats: The study sampled only blood, and tissue repertoires likely differ. Read depth was anticipated to influence clonotype sharing among donors.

Source study methods: From ImmunoSEQ came sequences covering only the junction and carrying no quality scores, so filtering differed. Generated by immunoSEQ multiplex PCR, the TCRdb table keeps only in-frame clones and is missing some. The V and J calls and clone size were taken over from that table, and D and trimming were inferred from the DNA. The repertoire includes about 470,000 clones, more than 75% of them detected once, and 13% sits in the top ten. Germline V CDR1 and CDR2: MNHEY, SMNVEV (reference sequence). This CDR3 is built from 16 residues. V was pared by 5 bases and J by 3 bases, with 10 bases of the junction left unmatched. About this clone: The antigen remains undetermined.

The receptor comes from a woman between 40 and 55 years old in good health. Some clones in this sample may be carry-over from other donors' samples. The sample consisted of PBMCs. The chain uses TRBV27 and TRBJ1-5, with 7 bases aligning to TRBD1. The CDR3, as DNA: TGTGCCAGCAGTCGCCAGTTCGACAGGGACAATCAGCCCCAGCATTTT. Amino acids: CASSRQFDRDNQPQHF.